This T cell receptor beta chain was sequenced in a study of T cells after yellow fever vaccination. The study, taken as a whole, reports: Researchers report a weaker secondary response that nonetheless peaked faster, day 5 versus 15. It was a small share of clonotypes that appeared in both CD4 and CD8 compartments. Clones that expanded after primary vaccination mostly reappeared after the booster (approximately 96% CD4, 80% to 90% CD8).

One entry per CDR3 protein results from TCRdb running MiXCR on the 5' RACE reads. Of under 300,000 distinct CDR3 sequences in the sample, 6.9% were seen once. This CDR3 has 14 residues. Trimming removed 3 bases from V and 5 bases from J, with 10 bases in between. Germline V lookup: CDR1 MNHEY, CDR2 SVGEGT. This clonotype was recorded a few times. Its cognate antigen is unknown. The clonotype was recovered from a young man who received the YFV17D yellow fever vaccine. The input for sequencing was CD4+ T cells sorted from PBMCs, taken 15 days after the yellow fever booster vaccination. The chain has TRBV6-2 or TRBV6-3 and TRBJ2-2; possibly TRBD1 for D (5 bases). CDR3 loop: CASSYVRETGELFF. In nucleotides, the CDR3 is TGTGCCAGCAGTTATGTCAGGGAAACCGGGGAGCTGTTTTTT.